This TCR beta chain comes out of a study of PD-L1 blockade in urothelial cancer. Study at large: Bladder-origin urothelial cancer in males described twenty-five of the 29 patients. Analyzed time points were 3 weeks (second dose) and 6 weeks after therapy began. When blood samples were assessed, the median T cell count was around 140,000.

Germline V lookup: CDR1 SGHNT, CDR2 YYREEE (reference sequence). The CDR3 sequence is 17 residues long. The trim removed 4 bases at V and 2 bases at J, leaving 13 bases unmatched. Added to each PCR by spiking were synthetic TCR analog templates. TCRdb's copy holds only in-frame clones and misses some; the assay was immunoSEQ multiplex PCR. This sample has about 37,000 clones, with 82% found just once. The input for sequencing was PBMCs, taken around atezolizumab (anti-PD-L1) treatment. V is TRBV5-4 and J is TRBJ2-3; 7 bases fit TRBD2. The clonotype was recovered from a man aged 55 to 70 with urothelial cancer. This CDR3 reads CASSIRLAGIFTDTQYF. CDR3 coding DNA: TGTGCCAGCAGCATTAGACTAGCAGGGATTTTCACAGATACGCAGTATTTT.